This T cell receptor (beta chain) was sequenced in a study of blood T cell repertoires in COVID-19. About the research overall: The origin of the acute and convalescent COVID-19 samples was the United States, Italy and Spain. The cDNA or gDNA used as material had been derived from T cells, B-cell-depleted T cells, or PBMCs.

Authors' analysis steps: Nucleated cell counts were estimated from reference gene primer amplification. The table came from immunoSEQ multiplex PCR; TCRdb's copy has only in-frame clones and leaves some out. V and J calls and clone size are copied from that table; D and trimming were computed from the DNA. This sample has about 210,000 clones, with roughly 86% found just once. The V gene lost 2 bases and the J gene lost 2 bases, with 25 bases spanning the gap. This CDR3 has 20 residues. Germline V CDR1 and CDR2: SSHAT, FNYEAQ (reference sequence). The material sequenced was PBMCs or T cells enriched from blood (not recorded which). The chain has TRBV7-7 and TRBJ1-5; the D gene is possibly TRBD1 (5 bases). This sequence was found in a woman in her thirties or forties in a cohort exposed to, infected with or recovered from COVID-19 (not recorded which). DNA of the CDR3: TGTGCCAGCAGCTTATTGGGACTGCTGAGAAAAATAGGAGGCAATCAGCCCCAGCATTTT. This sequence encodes CASSLLGLLRKIGGNQPQHF. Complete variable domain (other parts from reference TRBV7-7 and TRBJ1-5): GAGVSQSPRYKVTKRGQDVTLRCDPISSHATLYWYQQALGQGPEFLTYFNYEAQPDKSGLPSDRFSAERPEGSISTLTIQRTEQRDSAMYRCASSLLGLLRKIGGNQPQHFGDGTRLSIL.